These 14 T cell receptor beta chains were sequenced from one sample in a study of blood T cell repertoires in COVID-19 (dated by TCRdb to about 2020). Libraries were prepared through the immunoSEQ multiplex PCR assay. The table was pulled from immuneACCESS by TCRdb, which kept in-frame rearrangements only. Such tables lose some clones; where checked, under half of the loss comes from unresolved V genes, and the rest has no known cause. The sample includes some 270,000 clones, with around 83% observed a single time. The ten largest clonotypes hold about 6.2% of the sample. Sequencing input: PBMCs or T cells enriched from blood (not recorded which). Source of these receptors: a woman in her forties or fifties who had been exposed to COVID-19.

The CDR3 protein is CASSQTPEGDSAGELFF. The CDR3 DNA reads as TGTGCCAGCAGTCAAACCCCCGAGGGGGATTCCGCCGGGGAGCTGTTTTTT. The genes are TRBV6-6 and TRBJ2-2, with TRBD1 as a possible D gene (6 bases). The CDR3 is made up of 17 amino acids. Trimming removed 5 bases from V and 6 bases from J, with 22 bases in between. The germline gives CDR1 MNHNY, CDR2 SVGAGI (reference sequence).

This clone occurred a few times. The J gene is TRBJ1-2, the V gene TRBV9; 8 bases fit TRBD1. CDR1 SGDLS and CDR2 YYNGEE come from the germline V gene. The CDR3 consists of 17 residues. With 0 bases clipped from V and 5 bases from J, the junction kept 12 bases outside the gene matches. Written as DNA, the CDR3 is TGTGCCAGCAGCGTAGTGCCAGGGGGCGATTTTAGGTATGGCTACACCTTC. Its translation: CASSVVPGGDFRYGYTF.

In its sample, this clone was seen once. V usage is TRBV11-2 and J usage is TRBJ1-6, with a tentative D call TRBD1 (6 bases). Germline CDR1 is SGHAT and CDR2 is FQNNGV. The CDR3 has 15 residues. The germline V and J ends were trimmed by 0 bases and 7 bases, with 10 bases remaining between them. CDR3 in DNA: TGTGCCAGCAGCTTAGAATGGACAGCGAATTCACCCCTCCACTTT. As protein: CASSLEWTANSPLHF. The full variable domain, with the rest looked up from reference TRBV11-2 and TRBJ1-6, is EAGVAQSPRYKIIEKRQSVAFWCNPISGHATLYWYQQILGQGPKLLIQFQNNGVVDDSQLPKDRFSAERLKGVDSTLKIQPAKLEDSAVYLCASSLEWTANSPLHFGNGTRLTVT.

The chain is built from TRBV19 and TRBJ1-5; a possible D gene is TRBD1 (5 bases). Per germline, CDR1 LNHDA and CDR2 SQIVND (reference sequence). The CDR3 is made up of 13 amino acids. The V end lost 6 bases, the J end lost 5 bases, and 11 bases lay between the germline ends. The CDR3 DNA follows: TGTGCCAGTAGCCCCCGCAGGGATCAGCCCCAGCATTTT. It codes for CASSPRRDQPQHF.

The chain recombines TRBV5-6 with TRBJ1-1; D is unclear. CDR3 length: 13 amino acids. With 0 bases removed from V and 6 bases from J, the gap between germline ends came to 9 bases. Germline CDR1 and CDR2: SGHDT and YYEEEE. For the CDR3, the DNA is TGTGCCAGCAGCTTGGGAGGCCAGCCTGAAGCTTTCTTT. It yields the protein CASSLGGQPEAFF.

This chain connects TRBV5-6 to TRBJ1-2; no clear D. CDR3 length: 12 residues. V lost 2 bases, J lost 8 bases, and 10 bases lay in between. Germline-derived CDR1 and CDR2 are SGHDT and YYEEEE. This CDR3 reads CASSLERVGYTF. The CDR3 nucleotides are TGTGCCAGCAGCTTAGAGAGGGTCGGCTACACCTTC.

This chain connects TRBV5-1 to TRBJ1-3; D may be TRBD1 (6 bases). Germline values: CDR1 SGHRS, CDR2 YFSETQ. Trimming removed 2 bases at V and 4 bases at J, with 10 bases between. The CDR3 consists of 14 residues. CDR3 residues: CASSLEGQGNTIYF. CDR3 bases: TGCGCCAGCAGCTTAGAGGGACAAGGAAACACCATATATTTT.

The chain couples TRBV6-5 to TRBJ2-7, with TRBD2 matching 9 bases. Unmatched junction bases numbered 8, after V lost 7 bases and J lost 4 bases. CDR3 length equals 14 residues. The germline CDR1 and CDR2 sequences are MNHEY and SVGAGI. The CDR3 nucleotides read TGTGCCAGCACCCCGTGGCGGGGGGGATACGAGCAGTACTTC. Translation gives CASTPWRGGYEQYF.

This clone was detected once. The chain links TRBV28 to TRBJ2-1; 15 bases are shared with TRBD2. In germline, CDR1 is MDHEN, CDR2 SYDVKM. The CDR3 loop spans 18 amino acids. Losses at the gene ends were 6 bases for V and 2 bases for J; bases not matched to a gene: 8. The CDR3 nucleotides read TGTGCCAGCAGCCCTGGACTAGCGGGGGGGTTAGCCTACAATGAGCAGTTCTTC. Translation gives CASSPGLAGGLAYNEQFF.

The rearrangement uses TRBV14 and TRBJ2-5; 8 bases line up with TRBD2. The junction had 10 bases not matched to a gene; V was cut back by 3 bases and J by 1 base. The CDR3 covers 17 residues. Germline V lookup: CDR1 SGHDN, CDR2 FVKESK. The CDR3 DNA sequence: TGTGCCAGCAGCCAGGACCAGCGGGGGATCCGCCAAGAGACCCAGTACTTC. Translated: CASSQDQRGIRQETQYF.

The chain recombines TRBV12-3 or TRBV12-4 with TRBJ1-1; tentatively, D is TRBD1 (5 bases). The CDR3 loop spans 12 amino acids. V was trimmed by 6 bases and J by 5 bases, leaving 10 bases between them. The CDR3 protein is CASRHQGTEAFF. CDR3 DNA: TGTGCCAGCAGACACCAGGGAACTGAAGCTTTCTTT.

The CDR3: CASSQSGGSQPQHF. As DNA, the CDR3 is TGTGCCAGCAGCCAATCCGGGGGAAGTCAGCCCCAGCATTTT. J is TRBJ1-5 and V is TRBV16; TRBD1 might be the D (5 bases). The CDR3 contains 14 residues. The germline V and J ends were trimmed by 0 bases and 6 bases, with 9 bases remaining between them. CDR1 KGHSY and CDR2 FQNENV come from the germline V gene.

The chain carries TRBV7-9 and TRBJ1-1; weak D call: TRBD1 (6 bases). V dropped 5 bases and J dropped 1 base, with 11 bases sitting between them. This CDR3 comprises 14 residues. CDR1 SEHNR and CDR2 FQNEAQ come from the germline V gene (reference sequence). The CDR3 nucleotides read TGTGCCAGCAGCATAGGGACACAGAACACTGAAGCTTTCTTT. Translation gives CASSIGTQNTEAFF.

This chain uses TRBV19 with TRBJ1-1; TRBD1 might be the D (5 bases). This CDR3 comprises 13 residues. Germline V gene data show CDR1 as LNHDA and CDR2 as SQIVND (reference sequence). Trimming stripped 4 bases from V and 0 bases from J, with 6 bases between. The DNA of the CDR3 is TGTGCCAGTAGTACAGGGCTGAACACTGAAGCTTTCTTT. Its protein is CASSTGLNTEAFF.